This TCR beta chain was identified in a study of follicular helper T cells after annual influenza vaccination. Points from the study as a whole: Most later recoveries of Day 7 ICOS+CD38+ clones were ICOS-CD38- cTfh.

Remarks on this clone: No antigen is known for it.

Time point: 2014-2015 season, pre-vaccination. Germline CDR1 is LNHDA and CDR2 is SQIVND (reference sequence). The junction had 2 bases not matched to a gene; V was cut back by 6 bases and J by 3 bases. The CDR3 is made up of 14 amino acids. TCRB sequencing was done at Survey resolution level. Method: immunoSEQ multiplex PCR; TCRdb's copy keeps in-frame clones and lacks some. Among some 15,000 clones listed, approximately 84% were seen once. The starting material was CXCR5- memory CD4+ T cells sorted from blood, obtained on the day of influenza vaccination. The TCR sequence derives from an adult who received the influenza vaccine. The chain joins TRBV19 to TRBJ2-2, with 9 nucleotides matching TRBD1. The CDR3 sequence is CASRGDRDTGELFF. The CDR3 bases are TGTGCCAGTAGGGGGGACAGGGACACCGGGGAGCTGTTTTTT.